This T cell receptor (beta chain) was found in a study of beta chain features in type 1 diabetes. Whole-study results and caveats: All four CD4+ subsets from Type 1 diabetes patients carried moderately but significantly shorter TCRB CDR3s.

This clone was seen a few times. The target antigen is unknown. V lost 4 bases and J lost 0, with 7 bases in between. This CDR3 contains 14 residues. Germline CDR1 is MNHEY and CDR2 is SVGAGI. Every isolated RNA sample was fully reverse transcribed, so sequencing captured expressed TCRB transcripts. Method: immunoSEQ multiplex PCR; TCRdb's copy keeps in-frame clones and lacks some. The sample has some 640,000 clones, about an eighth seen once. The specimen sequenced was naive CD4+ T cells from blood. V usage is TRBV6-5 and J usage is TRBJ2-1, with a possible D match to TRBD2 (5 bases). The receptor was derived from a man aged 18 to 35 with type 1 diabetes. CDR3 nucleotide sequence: TGTGCCAGCAGTTCGGGATTCTCCTACAATGAGCAGTTCTTC. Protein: CASSSGFSYNEQFF.